Sequencing of this TCR beta chain was carried out in a study of response to subunit inactivated influenza vaccine. Study results and caveats: The authors suggested that few new T cells are recruited per seasonal influenza vaccination.

TCRdb called the RT-PCR reads again in MiXCR, with one record for every CDR3 protein. The sample has about 610,000 distinct CDR3 sequences, roughly 15% seen once; the top ten hold 11%. This clonotype was counted only a few times. Its antigen is unidentified. Germline loops: CDR1 SQVTM, CDR2 ANQGSEA. The CDR3 is 12 residues long. Trimming left V 4 bases short and J 8 bases short, with 12 bases between. V gene TRBV29-1 combines with J gene TRBJ2-1, with D perhaps TRBD1 or TRBD2 (6 bases each). This TCR came from a man over 45 who received an inactivated influenza vaccine. The sample here was PBMCs from blood, taken about 13 days after vaccination. CDR3 sequence reads: CSVVGGGYEQFF. CDR3 coding DNA: TGCAGCGTTGTAGGGGGAGGATATGAGCAGTTCTTC.